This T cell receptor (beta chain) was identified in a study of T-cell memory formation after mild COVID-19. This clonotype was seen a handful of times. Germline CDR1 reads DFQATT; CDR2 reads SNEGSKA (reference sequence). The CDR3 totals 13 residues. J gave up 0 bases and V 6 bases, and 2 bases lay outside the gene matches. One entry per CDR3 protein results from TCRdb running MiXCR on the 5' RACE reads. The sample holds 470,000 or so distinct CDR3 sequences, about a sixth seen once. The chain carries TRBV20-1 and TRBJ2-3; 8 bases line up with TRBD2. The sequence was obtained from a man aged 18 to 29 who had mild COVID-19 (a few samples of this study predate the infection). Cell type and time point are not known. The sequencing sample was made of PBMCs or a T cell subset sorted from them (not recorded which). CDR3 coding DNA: TGCAGTGCCGCGGGGGGTAGCACAGATACGCAGTATTTT. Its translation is CSAAGGSTDTQYF.